This T cell receptor beta chain was documented in a study of shared clonotypes between healthy human individuals. As concerns this clone: Its target is not known.

Broader study findings: When compared with the clonotypes that were shared by all four sorted-subset donors, the non-shared clonotypes turned out to have lower generation probabilities.

Positively selected for CCR7, the CD45RO-negative cells used as naive CD8 cells excluded terminally differentiated effector memory CD45RA+ cells. TCRdb keeps only in-frame clones here, not all; method: immunoSEQ multiplex PCR. The sample has nearly 2 million clones; less than 95% are singletons. The sequence was obtained from a young man in good health. The sequenced material came from naive CD8+ T cells sorted from blood.

The CDR3 region is CASSLGWGSRNEQFF. The DNA of the CDR3 is TGTGCCAGCAGCTTAGGGTGGGGCAGCCGAAATGAGCAGTTCTTC. This chain connects TRBV7-9 to TRBJ2-1; TRBD1 might be the D (5 bases). CDR3 length: 15 amino acids. Trimming shortened V by 1 base and J by 7 bases, and 14 bases separated the two germline ends. Germline-derived CDR1 and CDR2 are SEHNR and FQNEAQ (reference sequence). The full variable domain, with the rest looked up from reference TRBV7-9 and TRBJ2-1, is DTGVSQNPRHKITKRGQNVTFRCDPISEHNRLYWYRQTLGQGPEFLTYFQNEAQLEKSRLLSDRFSAERPKGSFSTLEIQRTEQGDSAMYLCASSLGWGSRNEQFFGPGTRLTVL.